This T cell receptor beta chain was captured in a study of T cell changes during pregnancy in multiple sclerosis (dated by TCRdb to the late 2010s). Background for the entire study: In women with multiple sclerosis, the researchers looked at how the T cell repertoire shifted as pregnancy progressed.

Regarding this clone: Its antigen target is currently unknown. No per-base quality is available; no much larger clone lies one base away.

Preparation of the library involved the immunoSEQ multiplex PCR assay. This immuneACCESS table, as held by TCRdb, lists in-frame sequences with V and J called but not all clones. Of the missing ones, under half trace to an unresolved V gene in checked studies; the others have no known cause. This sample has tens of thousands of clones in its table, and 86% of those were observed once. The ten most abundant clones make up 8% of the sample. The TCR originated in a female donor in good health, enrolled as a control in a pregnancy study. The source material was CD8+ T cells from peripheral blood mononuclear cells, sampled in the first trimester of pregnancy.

The sequenced DNA: TGTGCCAGCAGCTTAACCGGGGACGGGGAGCTGTTTTTT. Its protein product is CASSLTGDGELFF. Here the chain combines TRBV7-3 and TRBJ2-2; matching of 5 bases hints at TRBD2 as the D gene. The germline V gene yields SGHTA for CDR1 and FQGTGA for CDR2. Its CDR3 holds 13 amino acids, cysteine through phenylalanine. Here the CDR3 DNA is all that survives: 39 bases in frame from base 1. V is pared back by 0 bases and J by 7 bases, with 6 bases lying between the germline termini.